Listed below are T cell receptor beta chains from one sample, sequenced in a study of blood T cell repertoires in COVID-19. Sequenced by immunoSEQ multiplex PCR; TCRdb stores in-frame clones only, minus some. In the table there are about 79,000 clones, around 88% of which are singletons. Sequencing was performed on peripheral blood. These receptors all stem from a man in his 70s with active or convalescent COVID-19. Each CDR3 is given with its conserved first and last residue. D genes are given only for firm matches. Some rows mark clone size as missing; the rest say once, few, many or name a class of expanded clone.

abundance	j_gene	d_gene	v_gene	CDR3nt	CDR3aa
NA	TRBJ2-3	NA	TRBV27	TGTGCCAGCAGGCAGAAGGGACACCCCACAGATACGCAGTATTTT	CASRQKGHPTDTQYF
NA	TRBJ2-7	TRBD1	TRBV5-1	TGCGCCAGCAAGATCCAGTCAGGGGGTCACGAGCAGTACTTC	CASKIQSGGHEQYF
NA	TRBJ1-4	NA	TRBV5-4	TGTGCCAGCAGCCCCAGGGCAGACCCTAATGAAAAACTGTTTTTT	CASSPRADPNEKLFF
NA	TRBJ2-1	NA	TRBV28	TGTGCCAGCAGTTTAGGGAGTTTCCAGTTCTTC	CASSLGSFQFF
NA	TRBJ2-1	NA	TRBV7-3	TGTGCCAGCAGTTCAACCCCAGCCGGAGGTGAGCAGTTCTTC	CASSSTPAGGEQFF
NA	TRBJ2-2	TRBD1	TRBV27	TGTGCCAGCAGTCTATTCCTGGGGACAGGGTTGACCGGGGAGCTGTTTTTT	CASSLFLGTGLTGELFF
NA	TRBJ1-5	NA	TRBV27	TGTGCCAGCAGTTTAGAGGGTAGCAATCAGCCCCAGCATTTT	CASSLEGSNQPQHF
NA	TRBJ2-7	NA	TRBV28	TGTGCCAGCAGTCCTTTTGAAGCCCGAAGCGACGAGCAGTACTTC	CASSPFEARSDEQYF
once	TRBJ1-5	NA	TRBV13	TGTGCCAGCACCAGAGGGGGAGGCAATCAGCCCCAGCATTTT	CASTRGGGNQPQHF
NA	TRBJ2-7	TRBD2	TRBV11-2	TGTGCCAGCAGCCTAAGGGCCCCTAGCGGGAGGTATACCTACGAGCAGTACTTC	CASSLRAPSGRYTYEQYF
NA	TRBJ2-2	NA	TRBV7-2	TGTGCCAGCAGCTTAGTGGGAGACACCGGGGAGCTGTTTTTT	CASSLVGDTGELFF
NA	TRBJ2-5	NA	TRBV18	TGTGCCAGCTCACCACCCCAGGGTTTTGAGGAGACCCAGTACTTC	CASSPPQGFEETQYF
NA	TRBJ2-3	NA	TRBV6-2/TRBV6-3	TGTGCCAGCAGCCCCCTAAGGCGCGGGGAAAGTACGCAGTATTTT	CASSPLRRGESTQYF
NA	TRBJ1-1	TRBD1	TRBV9	TGTGCCAGCAGCACACAGGGGGCGAACACTGAAGCTTTCTTT	CASSTQGANTEAFF
NA	TRBJ2-3	NA	TRBV6-5	TGTGCCAGCAACGGGCCCTTGGGGCTCGCAGATACGCAGTATTTT	CASNGPLGLADTQYF
NA	TRBJ2-7	NA	TRBV7-3	TGTGCCAGCAGCTCTTTGACTCGGTCCTACGAGCAGTACTTC	CASSSLTRSYEQYF
NA	TRBJ2-7	NA	TRBV30	TGTGCCTGGCGGCCCCACGCGGTAGCGTCGCAGTACTTC	CAWRPHAVASQYF
NA	TRBJ1-2	TRBD1	TRBV29-1	TGCAGCGTTGAAGGACAGGGGATGATAGTTGGCTACACCTTC	CSVEGQGMIVGYTF
NA	TRBJ2-2	TRBD1	TRBV18	TGTGCCAGCTCACCAGATTTTGGACAGGGGAACACCGGGGAGCTGTTTTTT	CASSPDFGQGNTGELFF
NA	TRBJ2-2	TRBD2	TRBV28	TGTGCCAGCAGTCTGTGGACTAGCGACACCGGGGAGCTGTTTTTT	CASSLWTSDTGELFF
NA	TRBJ1-4	NA	TRBV6-5	TGTGCCAGCGGGCCGCTTGGAACTAATGAAAAACTGTTTTTT	CASGPLGTNEKLFF
NA	TRBJ2-3	TRBD1	TRBV7-9	TGTGCCAGCAGCTTGACAGGGCACTCAACAGATACGCAGTATTTT	CASSLTGHSTDTQYF
NA	TRBJ2-3	NA	TRBV24-1	TGTGCCACCAGTGATCGTTCTGATAGAGCGCGAGATACGCAGTATTTT	CATSDRSDRARDTQYF
few	TRBJ2-7	TRBD1	TRBV5-1	TGCGCCAGCAGCGGCGGGACAGGGTTCGAGCAGTACTTC	CASSGGTGFEQYF
NA	TRBJ1-4	NA	TRBV28	TGTGCCAGCAGTTTCAGAAACCGCAATGAAAAACTGTTTTTT	CASSFRNRNEKLFF
NA	TRBJ2-3	TRBD2	TRBV27	TGTGCCAGCAGTGGGACTAGCGGGAAGGAGGATACGCAGTATTTT	CASSGTSGKEDTQYF
NA	TRBJ1-6	TRBD1	TRBV19	TGTGCCAGTAGGGCACCGGGACAGGGATATGGCTCACCCCTCCACTTT	CASRAPGQGYGSPLHF
NA	TRBJ1-1	NA	TRBV10-3	TGTGCCATCAGTGAGAAATCAGTAAACACTGAAGCTTTCTTT	CAISEKSVNTEAFF
NA	TRBJ2-5	NA	TRBV5-1	TGCGCCAGCAGGCCCGCCGCGGTGTACCAAGAGACCCAGTACTTC	CASRPAAVYQETQYF
NA	TRBJ1-1	NA	TRBV19	TGTGCCAGTAGTATTGGAGGGACTTTCATGAACACTGAAGCTTTCTTT	CASSIGGTFMNTEAFF
NA	TRBJ2-3	NA	TRBV30	TGTGCCTGGAGTCTTTCTTCCGGGGCAGATACGCAGTATTTT	CAWSLSSGADTQYF
NA	TRBJ1-2	NA	TRBV28	TGTGCCAGCAGTTTAACTCCACAGGGTAGGAACTATGGCTACACCTTC	CASSLTPQGRNYGYTF
NA	TRBJ2-7	TRBD2	TRBV5-5	TGTGCCAGCAGCTCCGGGACTAGCGTCGTCTACGAGCAGTACTTC	CASSSGTSVVYEQYF
NA	TRBJ1-2	TRBD1	TRBV4-2	TGTGCCAGCAGCTCGCGGATTGGGACAGCAAACTATGGCTACACCTTC	CASSSRIGTANYGYTF
few	TRBJ1-5	NA	TRBV18	TGTGCCAGCTCACCAAAGGGGTCCGCCAATCAGCCCCAGCATTTT	CASSPKGSANQPQHF
NA	TRBJ1-1	TRBD1	TRBV28	TGTGCCAGCAGTTTGTACACAGGGGGCCTGGCCACTGAAGCTTTCTTT	CASSLYTGGLATEAFF
NA	TRBJ1-2	NA	TRBV6-5	TGTGCCAGCAGTCAGACAGGACTCTATGGCTACACCTTC	CASSQTGLYGYTF
NA	TRBJ1-1	TRBD1	TRBV29-1	TGCAGCGTTGAAGTCGGGACAGGGGAAGGTGAAGCTTTCTTT	CSVEVGTGEGEAFF
NA	TRBJ2-5	NA	TRBV27	TGTGCCAGCAGCCACAGGTCCCAAGAGACCCAGTACTTC	CASSHRSQETQYF
NA	TRBJ1-1	TRBD1	TRBV19	TGTGCCAGTAGTTCGCGGACAGGGAGGACTGAAGCTTTCTTT	CASSSRTGRTEAFF
NA	TRBJ2-1	NA	TRBV7-9	TGTGCCAGCAGCGTTCGAGATCATGAGCAGTTCTTC	CASSVRDHEQFF
NA	TRBJ2-5	TRBD1	TRBV19	TGTGCCAGTAGTATCTCCGGGACAGAACAAGAGACCCAGTACTTC	CASSISGTEQETQYF
NA	TRBJ2-2	TRBD2	TRBV9	TGTGCCAGCAGCCCCGACGGGACTAGCGGGAGAAGGGAGCTGTTTTTT	CASSPDGTSGRRELFF
NA	TRBJ1-6	TRBD1	TRBV6-5	TGTGCCAGCACCTCGAGGGACAGGGCCTATTCACCCCTCCACTTT	CASTSRDRAYSPLHF
NA	TRBJ2-1	TRBD2	TRBV27	TGTGCCAGCAGTTCGGGACTAGCGGGAGTCAATGAGCAGTTCTTC	CASSSGLAGVNEQFF
NA	TRBJ2-7	TRBD2	TRBV7-3	TGTGCCAGCAGCTTATATAGCGGGCCCTACGAGCAGTACTTC	CASSLYSGPYEQYF
NA	TRBJ2-5	TRBD2	TRBV7-2	TGTGCCAGCAGCTTCTCGCTAGCGGGAGGATCAGAGACCCAGTACTTC	CASSFSLAGGSETQYF
NA	TRBJ2-2	TRBD1	TRBV3-1/TRBV3-2	TGTGCCAGCAGCCAAGCGGACAGGGTCAACACCGGGGAGCTGTTTTTT	CASSQADRVNTGELFF
NA	TRBJ2-1	NA	TRBV30	TGTGCCTGGAGTCGGACTGGGTATGAGCAGTTCTTC	CAWSRTGYEQFF
NA	TRBJ2-3	TRBD2	TRBV5-1	TGCGCCAGCAGCTCTACTAGCGGGAACACAGATACGCAGTATTTT	CASSSTSGNTDTQYF
NA	TRBJ2-5	TRBD2	TRBV9	TGTGCCAGCAGCGTAGAGCCTAGCGGGTACCAAGAGACCCAGTACTTC	CASSVEPSGYQETQYF